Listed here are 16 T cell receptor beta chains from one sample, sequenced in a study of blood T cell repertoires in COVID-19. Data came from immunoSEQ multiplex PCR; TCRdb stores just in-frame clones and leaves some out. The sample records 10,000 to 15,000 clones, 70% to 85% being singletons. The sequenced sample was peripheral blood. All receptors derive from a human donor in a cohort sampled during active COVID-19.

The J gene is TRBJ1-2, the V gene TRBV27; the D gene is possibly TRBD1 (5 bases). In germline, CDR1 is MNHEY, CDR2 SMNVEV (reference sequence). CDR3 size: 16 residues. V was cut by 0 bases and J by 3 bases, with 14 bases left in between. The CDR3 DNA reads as TGTGCCAGCAGTTTATCTAAGGTAGGGGAGGACTATGGCTACACCTTC. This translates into CASSLSKVGEDYGYTF.

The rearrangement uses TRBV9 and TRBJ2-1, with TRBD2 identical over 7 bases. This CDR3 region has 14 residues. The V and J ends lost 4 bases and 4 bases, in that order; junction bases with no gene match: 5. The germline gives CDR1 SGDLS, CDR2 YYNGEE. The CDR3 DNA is TGTGCCAGCAGCCTTACGGGGGGATACAATGAGCAGTTCTTC. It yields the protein CASSLTGGYNEQFF.

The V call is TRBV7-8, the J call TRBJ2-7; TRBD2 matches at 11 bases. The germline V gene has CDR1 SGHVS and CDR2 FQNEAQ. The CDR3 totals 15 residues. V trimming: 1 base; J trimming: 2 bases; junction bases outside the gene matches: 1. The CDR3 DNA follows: TGTGCCAGCAGCTTAGGACTAGCGGGGACCTACGAGCAGTACTTC. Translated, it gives CASSLGLAGTYEQYF.

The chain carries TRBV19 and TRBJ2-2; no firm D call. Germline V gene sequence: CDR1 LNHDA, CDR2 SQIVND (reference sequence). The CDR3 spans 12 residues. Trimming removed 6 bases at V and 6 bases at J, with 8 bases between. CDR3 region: CASSPRPGELFF. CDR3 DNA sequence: TGTGCCAGTAGCCCGAGGCCCGGGGAGCTGTTTTTT. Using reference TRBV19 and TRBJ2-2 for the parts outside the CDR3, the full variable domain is DGGITQSPKYLFRKEGQNVTLSCEQNLNHDAMYWYRQDPGQGLRLIYYSQIVNDFQKGDIAEGYSVSREKKESFPLTVTSAQKNPTAFYLCASSPRPGELFFGEGSRLTVL.

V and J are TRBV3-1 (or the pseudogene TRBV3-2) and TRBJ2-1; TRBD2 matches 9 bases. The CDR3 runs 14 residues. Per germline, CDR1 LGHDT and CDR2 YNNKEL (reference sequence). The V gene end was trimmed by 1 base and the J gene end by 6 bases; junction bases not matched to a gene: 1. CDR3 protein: CASSQGSGGNEQFF. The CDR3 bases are TGTGCCAGCAGCCAAGGTAGCGGGGGCAATGAGCAGTTCTTC.

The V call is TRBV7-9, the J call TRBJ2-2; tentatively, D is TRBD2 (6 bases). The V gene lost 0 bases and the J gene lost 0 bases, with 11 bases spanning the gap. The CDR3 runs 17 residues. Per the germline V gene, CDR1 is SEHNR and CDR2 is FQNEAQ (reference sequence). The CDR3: CASSLATGGSNTGELFF. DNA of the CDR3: TGTGCCAGCAGCTTAGCTACCGGAGGGTCGAACACCGGGGAGCTGTTTTTT.

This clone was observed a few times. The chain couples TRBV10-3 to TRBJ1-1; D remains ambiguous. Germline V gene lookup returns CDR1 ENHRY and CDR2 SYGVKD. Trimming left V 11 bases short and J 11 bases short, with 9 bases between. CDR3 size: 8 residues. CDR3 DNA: TGTGCCTGGGGAGAGGCTTTCTTT. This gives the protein CAWGEAFF.

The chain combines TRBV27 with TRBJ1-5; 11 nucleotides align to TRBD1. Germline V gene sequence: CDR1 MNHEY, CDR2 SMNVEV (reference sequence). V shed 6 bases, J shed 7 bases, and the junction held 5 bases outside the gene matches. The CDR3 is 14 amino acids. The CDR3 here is CASRGQGAGQPQHF. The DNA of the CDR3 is TGTGCCAGCAGAGGACAGGGGGCTGGACAGCCCCAGCATTTT.

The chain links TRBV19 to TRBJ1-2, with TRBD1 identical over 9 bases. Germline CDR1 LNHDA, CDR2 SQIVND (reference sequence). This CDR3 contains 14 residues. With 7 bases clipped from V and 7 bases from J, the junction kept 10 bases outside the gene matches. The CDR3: CASTTGTGTTGYTF. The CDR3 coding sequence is TGTGCCAGTACTACCGGGACAGGGACCACTGGCTACACCTTC.

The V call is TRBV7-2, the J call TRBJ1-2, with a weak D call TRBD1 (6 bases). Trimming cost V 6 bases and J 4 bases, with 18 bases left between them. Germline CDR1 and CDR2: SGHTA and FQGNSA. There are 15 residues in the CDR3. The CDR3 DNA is TGTGCCAGCAGACCGGGCGTGAGGGGGTTCTATGGCTACACCTTC. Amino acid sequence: CASRPGVRGFYGYTF.

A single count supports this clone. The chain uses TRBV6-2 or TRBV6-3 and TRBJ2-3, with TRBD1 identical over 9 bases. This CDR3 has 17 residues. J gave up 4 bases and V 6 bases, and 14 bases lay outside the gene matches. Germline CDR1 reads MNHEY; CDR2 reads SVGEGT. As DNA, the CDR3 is TGTGCCAGCAGCCGCCGCCCGACAGGGGGAAAGGCAGATACGCAGTATTTT. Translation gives CASSRRPTGGKADTQYF.

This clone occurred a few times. The CDR3 sequence is CASSQEPLAGGPSSTDTQYF. For the CDR3, the DNA is TGTGCCAGCAGCCAAGAACCCTTAGCGGGGGGCCCCTCATCCACAGATACGCAGTATTTT. The chain recombines TRBV4-2 with TRBJ2-3, with 10 bases identical to TRBD2. The CDR3 runs 20 residues. The V segment lost 0 bases and the J segment 2 bases; nucleotides outside the gene matches: 14. In germline, CDR1 is LGHNA, CDR2 YNFKEQ.

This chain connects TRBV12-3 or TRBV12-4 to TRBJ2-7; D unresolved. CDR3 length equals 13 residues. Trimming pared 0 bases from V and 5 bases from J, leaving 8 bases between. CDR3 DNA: TGTGCCAGCAGTTTAGCGAGGATAGACGAGCAGTACTTC. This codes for CASSLARIDEQYF.

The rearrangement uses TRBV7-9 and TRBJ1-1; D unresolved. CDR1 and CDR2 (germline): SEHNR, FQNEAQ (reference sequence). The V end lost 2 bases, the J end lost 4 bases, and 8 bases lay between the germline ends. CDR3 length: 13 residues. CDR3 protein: CASSLSEGTEAFF. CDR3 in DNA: TGTGCCAGCAGCTTAAGTGAGGGCACTGAAGCTTTCTTT.

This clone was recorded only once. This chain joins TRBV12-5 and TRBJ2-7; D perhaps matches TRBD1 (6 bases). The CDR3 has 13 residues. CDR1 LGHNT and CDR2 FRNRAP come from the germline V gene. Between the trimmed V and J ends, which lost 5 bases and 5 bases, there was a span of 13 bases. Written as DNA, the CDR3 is TGTGCTAGTGGTCGAGGACAGCGCGACGAGCAGTACTTC. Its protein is CASGRGQRDEQYF.

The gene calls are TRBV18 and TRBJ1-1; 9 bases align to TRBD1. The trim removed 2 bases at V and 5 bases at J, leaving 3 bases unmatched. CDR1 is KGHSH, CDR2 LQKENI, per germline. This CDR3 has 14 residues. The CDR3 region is CASSPDRGGTEAFF. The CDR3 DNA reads TGTGCCAGCTCACCAGACAGGGGGGGGACTGAAGCTTTCTTT. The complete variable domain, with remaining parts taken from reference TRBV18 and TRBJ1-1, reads NAGVMQNPRHLVRRRGQEARLRCSPMKGHSHVYWYRQLPEEGLKFMVYLQKENIIDESGMPKERFSAEFPKEGPSILRIQQVVRGDSAAYFCASSPDRGGTEAFFGQGTRLTVV.